The next 15 T cell receptor beta chains were all read from a single sample in a study of T cell repertoires in cytomegalovirus infection. Their antigens remain unidentified. One entry per CDR3 protein results from TCRdb running MiXCR on the reads. The sample holds about 830,000 distinct CDR3 sequences, approximately 30% seen once. The sample here was cultured CD8+ T cells from PBMCs, taken from culture after CMV antigen stimulation. These receptor sequences come from a human donor in good health (CMV status not recorded). Some clones in this sample may be carry-over from other donors' samples.

This clonotype was counted a few times. This chain uses TRBV28 with TRBJ2-1; 7 positions agree with TRBD1. Germline CDR1 and CDR2: MDHEN and SYDVKM. The CDR3 loop spans 17 amino acids. The junction had 10 bases not matched to a gene; V was cut back by 5 bases and J by 0 bases. CDR3 in amino acids: CASSRDSAYSSYNEQFF. In DNA, the CDR3 is TGTGCCAGCAGTAGGGACAGCGCCTACAGCTCCTACAATGAGCAGTTCTTC.

This clonotype came up a few times. V is TRBV7-9 and J is TRBJ2-7, with 7 bases lining up with TRBD2. V was pared by 5 bases and J by 7 bases, with 8 bases of the junction left unmatched. The CDR3 spans 13 residues. Germline CDR1 and CDR2: SEHNR and FQNEAQ (reference sequence). CDR3 nucleotide sequence: TGTGCCAGCAGCCCGGGGCGGGGGAGGGAGCAGTACTTC. It encodes CASSPGRGREQYF.

This clonotype was observed a few times. The rearrangement joins TRBV14 to TRBJ2-1, with D unclear. The V gene's germline CDR1 is SGHDN and CDR2 FVKESK. CDR3 length: 12 amino acids. V was cut by 4 bases and J by 6 bases, with 7 bases left in between. CDR3: CASSLSVNEQFF. Here the CDR3 DNA reads TGTGCCAGCAGCCTATCGGTCAATGAGCAGTTCTTC.

This clonotype occurred a few times. The chain recombines TRBV10-3 with TRBJ1-2, with 10 bases lining up with TRBD1. The length of the CDR3 is 16 residues. J lost 2 bases, V lost 3 bases, and 6 bases had no gene match. Germline loops: CDR1 ENHRY, CDR2 SYGVKD. This CDR3 reads CAISDPLDRGNYGYTF. CDR3 nucleotides: TGTGCCATCAGTGACCCTCTGGACAGGGGGAACTATGGCTACACCTTC.

The genes are TRBV20-1 and TRBJ2-5, with D tentatively TRBD2 (5 bases). The CDR3 covers 16 residues. CDR1 and CDR2 (germline): DFQATT, SNEGSKA (reference sequence). Trimming stripped 1 base from V and 2 bases from J, with 17 bases between. CDR3 sequence (DNA): TGCAGTGCTAGAGTTCTACCGGGAACCAAACAAGAGACCCAGTACTTC. Translated, it gives CSARVLPGTKQETQYF.

This chain uses TRBV4-1 with TRBJ2-2; TRBD2 matches at 12 bases. V dropped 3 bases and J dropped 1; count of bases not matched to a gene: 3. Germline values: CDR1 MGHRA, CDR2 YSYEKL. The CDR3 contains 17 residues. The CDR3: CASSHSGLAGNTGELFF. The CDR3 DNA is TGCGCCAGCAGCCACTCGGGACTAGCGGGGAACACCGGGGAGCTGTTTTTT.

This clonotype has a handful of counts. This chain connects TRBV7-9 to TRBJ2-7; D may be TRBD1 or TRBD2 (5 bases each). V lost 5 bases and J 2 bases, leaving 16 bases between the germline ends. The CDR3 contains 15 residues. Germline V gene sequence: CDR1 SEHNR, CDR2 FQNEAQ (reference sequence). DNA of the CDR3: TGTGCCAGCAGCCTACCTTGGGAGACAGCCTACGAGCAGTACTTC. Translated, it gives CASSLPWETAYEQYF.

V and J are TRBV12-5 and TRBJ1-2; a possible D gene is TRBD1 (5 bases). V dropped 6 bases and J dropped 7 bases, with 15 bases sitting between them. The germline V gene encodes CDR1 LGHNT and CDR2 FRNRAP. The CDR3 is 13 amino acids. The CDR3 nucleotides are TGTGCTAGTGGCCCTACAGGTTTAGGTGGCTACACCTTC. Translated: CASGPTGLGGYTF.

The rearrangement joins TRBV14 to TRBJ2-2; 7 positions agree with TRBD1. V trimming: 0 bases; J trimming: 0 bases; junction bases outside the gene matches: 4. This CDR3 has 17 residues. The germline V gene has CDR1 SGHDN and CDR2 FVKESK. The CDR3: CASSQDQDRANTGELFF. DNA of the CDR3: TGTGCCAGCAGCCAAGATCAAGACAGGGCGAACACCGGGGAGCTGTTTTTT.

This clonotype was recorded a few times. The CDR3 protein is CASNLPTGFPGELFF. DNA for the CDR3: TGTGCCAGCAACCTCCCGACAGGGTTTCCCGGGGAGCTGTTTTTT. The V and J genes are TRBV6-2 or TRBV6-3 and TRBJ2-2, with TRBD1 identical over 7 bases. Germline V gene sequence: CDR1 MNHEY, CDR2 SVGEGT. CDR3 size: 15 residues. Trimming cost V 7 bases and J 6 bases; bases outside gene matches: 11.

The V call is TRBV4-1, the J call TRBJ2-7, with D perhaps matching TRBD1 or TRBD2 (6 bases each). The CDR3 consists of 16 residues. The germline gives CDR1 MGHRA, CDR2 YSYEKL. The V and J ends lost 2 bases and 0 bases respectively, with 14 bases between them. CDR3 region: CASSQNPGAISYEQYF. In DNA form, the CDR3 reads TGCGCCAGCAGCCAAAATCCGGGGGCCATCTCCTACGAGCAGTACTTC.

This chain connects TRBV6-2 or TRBV6-3 to TRBJ2-7; D is ambiguous. The germline V and J ends were trimmed by 0 bases and 6 bases, with 21 bases remaining between them. In germline, CDR1 is MNHEY, CDR2 SVGEGT. The CDR3 runs 17 residues. The CDR3 reads CASSYSSVQEPNGEQYV. In nucleotides, the CDR3 is TGTGCCAGCAGTTACTCGTCTGTTCAGGAGCCCAATGGCGAGCAGTACGTC.

Only a few counts were recorded for this clonotype. The chain carries TRBV9 and TRBJ1-1, with 7 bases that match TRBD1. This CDR3 is 15 amino acids long. Germline V CDR1 and CDR2: SGDLS, YYNGEE. The junction had 4 bases not matched to a gene; V was cut back by 2 bases and J by 0 bases. CDR3 DNA: TGTGCCAGCAGCGTTCAGGGGGAAATGAACACTGAAGCTTTCTTT. Amino acids: CASSVQGEMNTEAFF.

The chain employs TRBV12-3 or TRBV12-4 and TRBJ2-1; the D is unclear. V lost 7 bases and J 6 bases, leaving 7 bases between the germline ends. The CDR3 is 11 residues long. The CDR3 region has the DNA TGTGCCAGCACTCCTGGCAATGAGCAGTTCTTC. Amino acid sequence: CASTPGNEQFF.

Points on this clonotype: A much bigger clone sits one base away, suggesting this may be a read error. The genes are TRBV7-2 and TRBJ2-7, with TRBD1 matching 9 bases. The CDR3 extends over 16 amino acids. The ends lost 3 bases at V and 1 base at J; junction bases unmatched: 7. The germline V gene has CDR1 SGHTA and CDR2 FQGNSA. The CDR3 nucleotides are TGTGCCAGCAGCTTCGGATCGGGACAGGGATCCTACGAGCAGTACTTC. It codes for CASSFGSGQGSYEQYF.